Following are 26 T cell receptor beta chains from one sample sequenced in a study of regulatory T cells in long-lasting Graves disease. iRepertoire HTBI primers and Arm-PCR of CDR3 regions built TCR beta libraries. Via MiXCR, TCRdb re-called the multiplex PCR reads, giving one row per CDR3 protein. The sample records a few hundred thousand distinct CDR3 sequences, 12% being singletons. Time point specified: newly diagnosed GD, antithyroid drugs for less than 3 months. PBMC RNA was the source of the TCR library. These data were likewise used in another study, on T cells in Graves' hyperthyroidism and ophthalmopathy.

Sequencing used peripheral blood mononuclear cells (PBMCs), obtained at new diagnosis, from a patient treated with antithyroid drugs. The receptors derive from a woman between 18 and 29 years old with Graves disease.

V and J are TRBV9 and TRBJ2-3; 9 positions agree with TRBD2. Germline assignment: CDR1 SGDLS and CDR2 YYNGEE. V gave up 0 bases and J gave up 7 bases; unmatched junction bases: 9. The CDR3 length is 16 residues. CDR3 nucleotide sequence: TGTGCCAGCAGCGTAGGCGGGACTAGCAGCACCTATACGCAGTATTTT. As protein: CASSVGGTSSTYTQYF. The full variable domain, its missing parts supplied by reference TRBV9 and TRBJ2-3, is DSGVTQTPKHLITATGQRVTLRCSPRSGDLSVYWYQQSLDQGLQFLIQYYNGEERAKGNILERFSAQQFPDLHSELNLSSLELGDSALYFCASSVGGTSSTYTQYFGPGTRLTVL.

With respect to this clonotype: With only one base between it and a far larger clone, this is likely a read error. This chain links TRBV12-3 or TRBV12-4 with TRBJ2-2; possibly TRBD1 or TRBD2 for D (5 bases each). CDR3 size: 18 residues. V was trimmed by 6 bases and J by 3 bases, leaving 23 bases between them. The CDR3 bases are TGTGCCAGCAGCTTAATGGGACCGGCCGCCGGGTACACCGGGGAGCTGTTTTTT. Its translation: CASSLMGPAAGYTGELFF.

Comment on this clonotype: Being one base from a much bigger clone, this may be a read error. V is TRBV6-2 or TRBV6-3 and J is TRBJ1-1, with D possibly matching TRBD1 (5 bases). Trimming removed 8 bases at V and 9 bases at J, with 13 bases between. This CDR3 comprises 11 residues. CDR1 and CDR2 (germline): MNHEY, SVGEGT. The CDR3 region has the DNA TGTGCCAGCGGAGGGGAGGGACAAGCTTTCTTT. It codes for CASGGEGQAFF.

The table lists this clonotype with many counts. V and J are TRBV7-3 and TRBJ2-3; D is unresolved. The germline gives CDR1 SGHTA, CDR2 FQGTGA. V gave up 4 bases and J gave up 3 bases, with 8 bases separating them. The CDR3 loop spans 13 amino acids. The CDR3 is CASSSYLTDTQYF. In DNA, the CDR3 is TGTGCCAGCAGCTCCTACTTAACAGATACGCAGTATTTT. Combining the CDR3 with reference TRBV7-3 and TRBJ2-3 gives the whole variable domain GAGVSQTPSNKVTEKGKYVELRCDPISGHTALYWYRQSLGQGPEFLIYFQGTGAADDSGLPNDRFFAVRPEGSVSTLKIQRTERGDSAVYLCASSSYLTDTQYFGPGTRLTVL.

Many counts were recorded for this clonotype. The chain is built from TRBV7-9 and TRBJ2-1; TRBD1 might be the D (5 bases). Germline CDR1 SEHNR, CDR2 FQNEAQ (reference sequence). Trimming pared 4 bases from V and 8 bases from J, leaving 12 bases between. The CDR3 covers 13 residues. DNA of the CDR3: TGTGCCAGCAGCTCAACGGGCAGGGATGAGCAGTTCTTC. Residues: CASSSTGRDEQFF.

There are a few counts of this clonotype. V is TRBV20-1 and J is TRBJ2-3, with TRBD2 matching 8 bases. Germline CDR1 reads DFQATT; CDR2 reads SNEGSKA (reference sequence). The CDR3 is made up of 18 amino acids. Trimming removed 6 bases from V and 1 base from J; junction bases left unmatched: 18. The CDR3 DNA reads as TGCAGTGCGCAAGCGGGGCGGGGGGAGTATTCCGGCACAGATACGCAGTATTTT. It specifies CSAQAGRGEYSGTDTQYF.

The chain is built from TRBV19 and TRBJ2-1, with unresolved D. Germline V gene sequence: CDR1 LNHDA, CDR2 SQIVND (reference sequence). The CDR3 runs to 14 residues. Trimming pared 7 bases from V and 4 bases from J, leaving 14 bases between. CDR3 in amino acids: CASNRIMSYNEQFF. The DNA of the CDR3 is TGTGCCAGTAATCGAATTATGTCATACAATGAGCAGTTCTTC.

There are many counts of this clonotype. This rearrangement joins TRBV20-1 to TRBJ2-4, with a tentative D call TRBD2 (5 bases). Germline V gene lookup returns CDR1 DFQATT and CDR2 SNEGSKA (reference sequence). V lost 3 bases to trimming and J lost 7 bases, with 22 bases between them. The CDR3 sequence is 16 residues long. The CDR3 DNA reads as TGCAGTGCTAGTTCAATCGAGGGTTGGGCTCGCAACATTCAGTACTTC. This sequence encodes CSASSIEGWARNIQYF.

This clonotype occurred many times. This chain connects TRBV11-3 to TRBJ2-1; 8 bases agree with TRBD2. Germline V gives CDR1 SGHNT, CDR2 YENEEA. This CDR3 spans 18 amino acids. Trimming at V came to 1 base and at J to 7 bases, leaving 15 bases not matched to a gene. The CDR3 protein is CASSLVSERLAGRNEQFF. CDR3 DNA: TGTGCCAGCAGCTTAGTATCAGAGAGGCTAGCGGGTCGTAATGAGCAGTTCTTC.

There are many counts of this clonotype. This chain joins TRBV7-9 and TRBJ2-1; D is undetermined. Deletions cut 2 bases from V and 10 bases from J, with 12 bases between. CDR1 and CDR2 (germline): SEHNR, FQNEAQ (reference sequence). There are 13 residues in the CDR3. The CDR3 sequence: CASSLNDDVEQFF. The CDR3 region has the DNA TGTGCCAGCAGCTTAAACGATGATGTGGAGCAGTTCTTC.

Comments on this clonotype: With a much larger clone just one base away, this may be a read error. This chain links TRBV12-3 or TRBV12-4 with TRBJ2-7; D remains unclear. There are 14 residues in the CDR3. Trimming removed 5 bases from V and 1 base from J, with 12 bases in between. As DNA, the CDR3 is TGTGCCAGCAGTCGTGGCCCCGGTTCCTACGAGCAGTACTTC. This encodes CASSRGPGSYEQYF.

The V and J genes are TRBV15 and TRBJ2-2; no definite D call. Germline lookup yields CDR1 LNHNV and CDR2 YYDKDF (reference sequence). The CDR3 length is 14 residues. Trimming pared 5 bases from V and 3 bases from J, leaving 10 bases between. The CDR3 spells CATSPNAYTGELFF. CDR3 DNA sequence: TGTGCCACCAGCCCCAACGCCTACACCGGGGAGCTGTTTTTT.

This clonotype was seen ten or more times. CDR3 sequence: CASSLDGSSYEQYF. The CDR3 DNA reads TGTGCCAGCAGCTTAGACGGGAGCTCCTACGAGCAGTACTTC. The chain uses TRBV11-2 and TRBJ2-7, with D maybe TRBD2 (6 bases). From germline, CDR1 is SGHAT and CDR2 FQNNGV. The CDR3 sequence is 14 residues long. V shed 0 bases and J shed 0 bases, with 6 bases lying between them.

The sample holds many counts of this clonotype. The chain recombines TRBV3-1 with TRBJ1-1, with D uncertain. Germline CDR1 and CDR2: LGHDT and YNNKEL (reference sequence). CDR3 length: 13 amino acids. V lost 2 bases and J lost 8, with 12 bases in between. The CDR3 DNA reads TGTGCCAGCAGCCAACGGGCGGGCAGAGAAGCTTTCTTT. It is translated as CASSQRAGREAFF.

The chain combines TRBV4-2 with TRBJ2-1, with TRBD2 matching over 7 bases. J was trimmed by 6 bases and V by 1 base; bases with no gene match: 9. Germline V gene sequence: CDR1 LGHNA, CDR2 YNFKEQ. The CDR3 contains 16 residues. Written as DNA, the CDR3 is TGTGCCAGCAGCCAAGGGGTGCTAGCGGACTTCAATGAGCAGTTCTTC. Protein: CASSQGVLADFNEQFF.

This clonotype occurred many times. The CDR3 DNA follows: TGTGCCAGCAGCAAAGGACTAGCGGGGAGGGGGGTGCAAGAGACCCAGTACTTC. This translates into CASSKGLAGRGVQETQYF. The chain recombines TRBV12-3 or TRBV12-4 with TRBJ2-5; TRBD2 aligns across 12 bases. This CDR3 is 18 amino acids long. The V gene end was trimmed by 6 bases and the J gene end by 2 bases; junction bases not matched to a gene: 13.

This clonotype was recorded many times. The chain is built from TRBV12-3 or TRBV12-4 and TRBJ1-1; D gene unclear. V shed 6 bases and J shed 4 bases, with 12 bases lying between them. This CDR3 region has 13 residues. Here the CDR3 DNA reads TGTGCCAGCAGCCCGGGCCGAACCACTGAAGCTTTCTTT. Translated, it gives CASSPGRTTEAFF.

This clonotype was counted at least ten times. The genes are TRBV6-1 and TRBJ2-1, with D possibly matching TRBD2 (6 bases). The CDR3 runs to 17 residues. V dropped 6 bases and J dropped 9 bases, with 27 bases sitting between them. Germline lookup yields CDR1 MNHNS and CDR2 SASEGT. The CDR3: CASSLVGGTTILGEQFF. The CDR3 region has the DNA TGTGCCAGCAGCCTGGTTGGCGGGACCACAATTTTGGGTGAGCAGTTCTTC.

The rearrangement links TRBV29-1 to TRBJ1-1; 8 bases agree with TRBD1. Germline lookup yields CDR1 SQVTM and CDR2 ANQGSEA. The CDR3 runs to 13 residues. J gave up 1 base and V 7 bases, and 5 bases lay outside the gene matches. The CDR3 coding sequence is TGCAGCGGTGGACAGGGAGGGAACACTGAAGCTTTCTTT. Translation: CSGGQGGNTEAFF.

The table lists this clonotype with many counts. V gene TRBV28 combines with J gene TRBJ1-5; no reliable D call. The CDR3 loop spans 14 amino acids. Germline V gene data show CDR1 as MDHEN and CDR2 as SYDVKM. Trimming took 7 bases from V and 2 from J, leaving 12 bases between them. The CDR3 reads CASTHTARNQPQHF. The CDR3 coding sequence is TGTGCCAGCACCCATACGGCACGCAATCAGCCCCAGCATTTT.

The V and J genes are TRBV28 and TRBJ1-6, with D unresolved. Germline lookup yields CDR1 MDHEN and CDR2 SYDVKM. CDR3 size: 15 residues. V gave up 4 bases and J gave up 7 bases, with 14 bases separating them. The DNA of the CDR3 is TGTGCCAGCAGTTCCAATCCCGGGAGGAATTCACCCCTCCACTTT. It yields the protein CASSSNPGRNSPLHF.

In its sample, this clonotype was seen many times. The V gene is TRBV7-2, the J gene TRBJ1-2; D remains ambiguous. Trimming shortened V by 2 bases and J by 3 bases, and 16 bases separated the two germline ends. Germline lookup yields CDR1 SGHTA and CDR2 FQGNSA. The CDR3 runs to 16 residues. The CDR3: CASSLNGGFFDYGYTF. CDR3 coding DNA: TGTGCCAGCAGCTTAAACGGAGGCTTTTTTGACTATGGCTACACCTTC. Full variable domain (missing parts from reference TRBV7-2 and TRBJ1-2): GAGVSQSPSNKVTEKGKDVELRCDPISGHTALYWYRQSLGQGLEFLIYFQGNSAPDKSGLPSDRFSAERTGGSVSTLTIQRTQQEDSAVYLCASSLNGGFFDYGYTFGSGTRLTVV.

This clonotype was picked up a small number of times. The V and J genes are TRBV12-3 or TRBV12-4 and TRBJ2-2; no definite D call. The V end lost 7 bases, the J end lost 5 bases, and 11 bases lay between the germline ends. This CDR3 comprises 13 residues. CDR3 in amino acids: CASNLRVTGELFF. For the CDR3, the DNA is TGTGCCAGCAACCTAAGGGTAACCGGGGAGCTGTTTTTT.

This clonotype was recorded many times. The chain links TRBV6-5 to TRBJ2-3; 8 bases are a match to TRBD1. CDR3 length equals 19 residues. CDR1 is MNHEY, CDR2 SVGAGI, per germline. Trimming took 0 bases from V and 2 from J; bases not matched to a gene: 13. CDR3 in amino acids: CASSYSPSWSGGPTDTQYF. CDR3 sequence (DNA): TGTGCCAGCAGTTACTCTCCTAGCTGGTCAGGGGGCCCCACAGATACGCAGTATTTT.

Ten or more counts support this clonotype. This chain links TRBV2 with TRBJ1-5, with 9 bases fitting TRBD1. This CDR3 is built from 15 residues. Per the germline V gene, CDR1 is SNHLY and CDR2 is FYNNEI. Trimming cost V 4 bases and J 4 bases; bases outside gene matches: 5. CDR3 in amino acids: CASSGRDRVNQPQHF. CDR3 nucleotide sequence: TGTGCCAGCAGTGGAAGGGACAGGGTTAATCAGCCCCAGCATTTT.

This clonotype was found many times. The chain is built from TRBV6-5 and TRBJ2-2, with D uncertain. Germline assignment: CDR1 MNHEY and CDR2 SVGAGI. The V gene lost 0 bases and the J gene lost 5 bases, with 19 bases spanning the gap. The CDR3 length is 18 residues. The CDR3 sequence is CASSYSKRALKDTGELFF. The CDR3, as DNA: TGTGCCAGCAGTTACTCGAAAAGGGCGTTGAAGGATACCGGGGAGCTGTTTTTT.